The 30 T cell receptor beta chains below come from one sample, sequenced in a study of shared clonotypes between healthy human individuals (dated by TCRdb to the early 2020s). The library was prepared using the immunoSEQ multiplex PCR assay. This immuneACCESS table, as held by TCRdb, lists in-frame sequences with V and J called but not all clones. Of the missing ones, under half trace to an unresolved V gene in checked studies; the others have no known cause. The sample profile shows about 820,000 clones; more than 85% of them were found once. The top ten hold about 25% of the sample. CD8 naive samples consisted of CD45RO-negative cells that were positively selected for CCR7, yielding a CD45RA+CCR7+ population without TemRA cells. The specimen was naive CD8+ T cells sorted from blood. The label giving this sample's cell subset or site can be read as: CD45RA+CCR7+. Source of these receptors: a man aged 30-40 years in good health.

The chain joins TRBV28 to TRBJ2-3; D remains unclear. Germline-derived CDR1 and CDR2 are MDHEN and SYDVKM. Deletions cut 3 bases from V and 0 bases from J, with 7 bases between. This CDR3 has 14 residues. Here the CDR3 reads CASSFTVSTDTQYF. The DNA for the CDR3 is TGTGCCAGCAGTTTTACAGTGAGCACAGATACGCAGTATTTT.

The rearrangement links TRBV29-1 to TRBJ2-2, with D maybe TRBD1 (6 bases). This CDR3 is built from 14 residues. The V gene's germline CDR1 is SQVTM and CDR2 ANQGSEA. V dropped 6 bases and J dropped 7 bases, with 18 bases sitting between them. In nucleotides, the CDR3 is TGCAGCGTGGGGCAGGGGTCCAGGAGCGGGGAGCTGTTTTTT. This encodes CSVGQGSRSGELFF.

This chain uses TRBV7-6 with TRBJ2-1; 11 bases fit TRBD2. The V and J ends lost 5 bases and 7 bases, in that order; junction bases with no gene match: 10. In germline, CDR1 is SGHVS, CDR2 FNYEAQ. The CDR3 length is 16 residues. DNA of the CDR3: TGTGCCAGCAGCGGGGATAGCGGGAGGGGTTTAAATGAGCAGTTCTTC. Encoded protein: CASSGDSGRGLNEQFF.

Here the CDR3 reads CASSSAGSSYNEQFF. The CDR3 nucleotides read TGTGCCAGCAGTTCAGCGGGGAGCTCCTACAATGAGCAGTTCTTC. The chain uses TRBV6-6 and TRBJ2-1; 7 bases are a match to TRBD2. The V gene's germline CDR1 is MNHNY and CDR2 SVGAGI (reference sequence). The V gene end was trimmed by 4 bases and the J gene end by 0 bases; junction bases not matched to a gene: 3. CDR3 length: 15 amino acids.

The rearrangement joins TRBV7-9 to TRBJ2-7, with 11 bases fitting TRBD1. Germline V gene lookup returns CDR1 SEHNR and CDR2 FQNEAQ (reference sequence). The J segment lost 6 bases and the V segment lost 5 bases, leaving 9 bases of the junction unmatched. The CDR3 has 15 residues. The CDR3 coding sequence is TGTGCCAGCAGCGACAACGGACAGGGGGCGGGCGAGCAGTACTTC. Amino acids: CASSDNGQGAGEQYF.

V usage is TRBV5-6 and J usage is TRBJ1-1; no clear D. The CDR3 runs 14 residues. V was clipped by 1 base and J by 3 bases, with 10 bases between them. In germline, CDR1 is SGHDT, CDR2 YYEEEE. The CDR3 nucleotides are TGTGCCAGCAGCTTGTTTATGGATCACACTGAAGCTTTCTTT. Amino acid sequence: CASSLFMDHTEAFF.

The CDR3 reads CSVVHSPGNTIYF. The CDR3 bases are TGCAGCGTTGTACACAGTCCTGGAAACACCATATATTTT. The chain links TRBV29-1 to TRBJ1-3, with D hard to call. CDR1 SQVTM and CDR2 ANQGSEA come from the germline V gene. The V and J ends lost 4 bases and 2 bases respectively, with 9 bases between them. The CDR3 runs to 13 residues.

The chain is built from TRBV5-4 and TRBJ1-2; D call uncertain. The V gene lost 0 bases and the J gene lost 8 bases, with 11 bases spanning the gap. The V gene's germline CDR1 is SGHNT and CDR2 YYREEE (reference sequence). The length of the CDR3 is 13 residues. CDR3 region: CASSLGPRRGYTF. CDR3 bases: TGTGCCAGCAGCTTGGGTCCCAGGAGAGGCTACACCTTC.

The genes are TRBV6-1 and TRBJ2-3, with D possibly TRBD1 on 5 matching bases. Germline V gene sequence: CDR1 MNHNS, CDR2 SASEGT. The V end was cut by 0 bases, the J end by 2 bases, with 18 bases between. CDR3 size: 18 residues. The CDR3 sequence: CASSEAQGRLSYTDTQYF. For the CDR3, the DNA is TGTGCCAGCAGTGAAGCGCAGGGCAGGCTGTCATACACAGATACGCAGTATTTT.

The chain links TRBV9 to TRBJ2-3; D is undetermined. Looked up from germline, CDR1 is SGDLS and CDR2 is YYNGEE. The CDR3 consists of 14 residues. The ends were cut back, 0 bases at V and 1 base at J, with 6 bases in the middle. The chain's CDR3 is CASSVASGTDTQYF. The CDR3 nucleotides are TGTGCCAGCAGCGTAGCTTCGGGCACAGATACGCAGTATTTT.

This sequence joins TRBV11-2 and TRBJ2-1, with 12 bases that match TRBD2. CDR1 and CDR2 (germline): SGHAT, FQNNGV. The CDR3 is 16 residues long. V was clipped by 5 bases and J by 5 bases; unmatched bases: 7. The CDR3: CASSPRLAGVHNEQFF. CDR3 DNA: TGTGCCAGCAGCCCGAGACTAGCGGGAGTACACAATGAGCAGTTCTTC.

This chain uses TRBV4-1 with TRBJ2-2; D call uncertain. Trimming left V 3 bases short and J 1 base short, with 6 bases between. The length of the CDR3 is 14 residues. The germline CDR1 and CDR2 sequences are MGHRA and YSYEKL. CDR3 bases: TGCGCCAGCAGCCATTCCTGGAACACCGGGGAGCTGTTTTTT. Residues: CASSHSWNTGELFF.

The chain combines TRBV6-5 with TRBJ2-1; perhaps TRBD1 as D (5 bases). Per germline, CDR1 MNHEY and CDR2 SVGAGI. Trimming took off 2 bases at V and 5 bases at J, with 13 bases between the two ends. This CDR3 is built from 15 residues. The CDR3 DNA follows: TGTGCCAGCAGTTACGGGCAGGGATTCCACAATGAGCAGTTCTTC. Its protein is CASSYGQGFHNEQFF.

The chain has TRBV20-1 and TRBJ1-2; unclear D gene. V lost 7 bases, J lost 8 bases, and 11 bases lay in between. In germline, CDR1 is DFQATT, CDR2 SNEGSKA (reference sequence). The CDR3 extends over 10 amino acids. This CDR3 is CSVLLGGYTF. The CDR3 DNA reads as TGCAGTGTCCTGTTGGGGGGCTACACCTTC.

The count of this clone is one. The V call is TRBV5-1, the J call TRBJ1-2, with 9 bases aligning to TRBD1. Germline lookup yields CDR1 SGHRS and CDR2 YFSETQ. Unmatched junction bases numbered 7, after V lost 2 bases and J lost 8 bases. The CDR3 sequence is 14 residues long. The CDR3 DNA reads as TGCGCCAGCAGCTTAAGTACAGGGGGCAGAGGCTACACCTTC. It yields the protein CASSLSTGGRGYTF.

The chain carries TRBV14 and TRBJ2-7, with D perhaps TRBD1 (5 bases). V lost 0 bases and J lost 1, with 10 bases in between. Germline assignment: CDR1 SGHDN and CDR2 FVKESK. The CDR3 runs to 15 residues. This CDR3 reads CASSQDSTESYEQYF. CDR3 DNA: TGTGCCAGCAGCCAAGATTCGACAGAATCCTACGAGCAGTACTTC.

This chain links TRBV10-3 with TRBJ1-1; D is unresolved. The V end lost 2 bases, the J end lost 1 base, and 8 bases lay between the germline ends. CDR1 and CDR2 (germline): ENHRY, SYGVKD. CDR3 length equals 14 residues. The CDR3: CAISEKQRNTEAFF. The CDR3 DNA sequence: TGTGCCATCAGTGAGAAACAGAGGAACACTGAAGCTTTCTTT.

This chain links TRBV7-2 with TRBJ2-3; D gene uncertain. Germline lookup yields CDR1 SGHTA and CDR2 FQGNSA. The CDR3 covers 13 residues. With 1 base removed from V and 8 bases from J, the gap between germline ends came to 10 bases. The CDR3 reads CASSLGGIGTQYF. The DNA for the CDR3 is TGTGCCAGCAGCTTAGGGGGAATTGGTACGCAGTATTTT. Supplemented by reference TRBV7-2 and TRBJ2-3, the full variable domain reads GAGVSQSPSNKVTEKGKDVELRCDPISGHTALYWYRQSLGQGLEFLIYFQGNSAPDKSGLPSDRFSAERTGGSVSTLTIQRTQQEDSAVYLCASSLGGIGTQYFGPGTRLTVL.

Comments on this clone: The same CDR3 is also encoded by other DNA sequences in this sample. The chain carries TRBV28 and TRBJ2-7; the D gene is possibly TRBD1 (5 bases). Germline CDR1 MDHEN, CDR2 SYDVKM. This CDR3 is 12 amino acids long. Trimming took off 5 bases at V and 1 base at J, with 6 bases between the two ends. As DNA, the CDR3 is TGTGCCAGCAGTGACAGATCCTACGAGCAGTACTTC. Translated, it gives CASSDRSYEQYF.

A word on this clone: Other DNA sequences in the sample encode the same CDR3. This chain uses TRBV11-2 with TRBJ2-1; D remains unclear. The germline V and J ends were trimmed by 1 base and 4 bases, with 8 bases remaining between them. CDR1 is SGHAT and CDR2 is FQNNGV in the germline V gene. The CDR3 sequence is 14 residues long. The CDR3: CASSLGGPYNEQFF. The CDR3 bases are TGTGCCAGCAGCTTAGGAGGCCCATACAATGAGCAGTTCTTC.

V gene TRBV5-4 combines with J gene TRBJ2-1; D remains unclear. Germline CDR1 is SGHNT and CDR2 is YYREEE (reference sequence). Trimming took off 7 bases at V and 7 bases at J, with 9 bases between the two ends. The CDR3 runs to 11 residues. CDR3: CASPASNEQFF. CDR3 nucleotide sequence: TGTGCCAGCCCGGCGTCTAATGAGCAGTTCTTC.

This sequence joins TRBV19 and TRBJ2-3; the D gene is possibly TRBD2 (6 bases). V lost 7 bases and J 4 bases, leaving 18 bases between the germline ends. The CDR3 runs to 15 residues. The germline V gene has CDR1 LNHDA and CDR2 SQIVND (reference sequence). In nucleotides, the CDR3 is TGTGCCAGTAATGTAGCCGGGAGTGTGCCAGATACGCAGTATTTT. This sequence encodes CASNVAGSVPDTQYF.

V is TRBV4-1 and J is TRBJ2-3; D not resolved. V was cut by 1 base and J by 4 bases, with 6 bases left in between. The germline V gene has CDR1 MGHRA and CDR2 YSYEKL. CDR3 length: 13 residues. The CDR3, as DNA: TGCGCCAGCAGCCAAGTAGAACCAGATACGCAGTATTTT. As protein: CASSQVEPDTQYF.

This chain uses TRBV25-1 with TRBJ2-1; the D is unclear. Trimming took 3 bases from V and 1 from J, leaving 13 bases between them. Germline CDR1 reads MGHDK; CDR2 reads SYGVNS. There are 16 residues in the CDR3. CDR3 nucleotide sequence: TGTGCCAGCAGTGAGTGGGCCTCCGGTTCCTACAATGAGCAGTTCTTC. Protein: CASSEWASGSYNEQFF.

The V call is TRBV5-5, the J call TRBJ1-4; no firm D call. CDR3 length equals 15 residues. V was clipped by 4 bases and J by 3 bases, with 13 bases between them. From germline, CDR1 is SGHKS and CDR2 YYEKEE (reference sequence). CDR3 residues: CASSPREGPNEKLFF. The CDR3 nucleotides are TGTGCCAGCAGCCCCCGAGAGGGTCCTAATGAAAAACTGTTTTTT.

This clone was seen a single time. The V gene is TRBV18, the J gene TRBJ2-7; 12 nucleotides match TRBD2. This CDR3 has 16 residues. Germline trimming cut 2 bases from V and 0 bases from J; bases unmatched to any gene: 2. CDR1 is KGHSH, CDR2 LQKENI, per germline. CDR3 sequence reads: CASSPKTSGSSYEQYF. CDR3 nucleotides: TGTGCCAGCTCACCAAAGACTAGCGGGAGCTCCTACGAGCAGTACTTC. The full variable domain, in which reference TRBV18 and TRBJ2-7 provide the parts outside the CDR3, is NAGVMQNPRHLVRRRGQEARLRCSPMKGHSHVYWYRQLPEEGLKFMVYLQKENIIDESGMPKERFSAEFPKEGPSILRIQQVVRGDSAAYFCASSPKTSGSSYEQYFGPGTRLTVT.

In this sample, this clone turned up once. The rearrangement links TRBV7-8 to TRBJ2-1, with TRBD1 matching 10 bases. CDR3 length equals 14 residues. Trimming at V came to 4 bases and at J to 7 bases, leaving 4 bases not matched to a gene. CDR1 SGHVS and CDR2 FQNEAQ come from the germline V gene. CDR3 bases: TGTGCCAGCAGCTGGTGGACAGGGGGAAATGAGCAGTTCTTC. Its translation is CASSWWTGGNEQFF.

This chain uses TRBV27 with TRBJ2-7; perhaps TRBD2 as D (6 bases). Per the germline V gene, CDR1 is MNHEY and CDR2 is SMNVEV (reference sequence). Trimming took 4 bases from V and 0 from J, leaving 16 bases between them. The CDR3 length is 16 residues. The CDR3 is CASSYDSAGFSYEQYF. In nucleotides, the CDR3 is TGTGCCAGCAGTTATGACTCAGCGGGTTTCTCCTACGAGCAGTACTTC.

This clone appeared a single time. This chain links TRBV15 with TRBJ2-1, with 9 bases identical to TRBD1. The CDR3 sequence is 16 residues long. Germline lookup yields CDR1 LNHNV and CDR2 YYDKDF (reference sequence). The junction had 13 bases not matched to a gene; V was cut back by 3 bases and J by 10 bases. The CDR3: CATSSGPGQGKEEQFF. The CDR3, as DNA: TGTGCCACCAGCAGTGGGCCGGGACAGGGAAAGGAGGAGCAGTTCTTC.

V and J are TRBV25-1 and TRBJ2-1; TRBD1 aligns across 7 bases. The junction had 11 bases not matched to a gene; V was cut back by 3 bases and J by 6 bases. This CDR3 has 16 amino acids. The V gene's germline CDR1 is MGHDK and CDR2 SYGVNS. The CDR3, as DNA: TGTGCCAGCAGTGACCTTTACAGGGGAGTGGCCAATGAGCAGTTCTTC. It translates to CASSDLYRGVANEQFF.